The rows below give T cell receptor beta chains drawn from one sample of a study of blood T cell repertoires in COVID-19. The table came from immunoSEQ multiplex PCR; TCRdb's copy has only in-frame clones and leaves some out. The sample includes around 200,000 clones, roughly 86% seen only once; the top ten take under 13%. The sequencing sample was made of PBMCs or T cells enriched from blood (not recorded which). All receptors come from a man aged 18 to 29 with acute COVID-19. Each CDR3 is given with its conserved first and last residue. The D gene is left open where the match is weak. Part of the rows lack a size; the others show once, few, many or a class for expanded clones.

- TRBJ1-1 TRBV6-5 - CASSLPGNTEAFF TGTGCCAGCAGTCTACCGGGGAACACTGAAGCTTTCTTT
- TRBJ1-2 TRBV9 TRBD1 CASSAGQSAYGYTF TGTGCCAGCAGCGCGGGACAGTCGGCCTATGGCTACACCTTC
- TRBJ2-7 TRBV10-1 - CASSEDRIAYEQYF TGCGCCAGCAGTGAGGACAGGATTGCCTACGAGCAGTACTTC
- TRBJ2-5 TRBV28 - CASSLWGRGTETQYF TGTGCCAGCAGTTTATGGGGGCGCGGTACGGAGACCCAGTACTTC
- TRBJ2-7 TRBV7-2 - CASSLEGPPLTYEQYF TGTGCCAGCAGCTTGGAGGGGCCCCCCCTCACTTACGAGCAGTACTTC
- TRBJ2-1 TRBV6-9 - CASSYERQEYNEQFF TGTGCCAGCAGTTACGAGAGACAGGAGTACAATGAGCAGTTCTTC
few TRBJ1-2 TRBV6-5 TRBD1 CASSPDSGGFYGYTF TGTGCCAGCAGCCCGGATTCAGGGGGCTTCTATGGCTACACCTTC
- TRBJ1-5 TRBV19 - CASSIDQRRYSNQPQHF TGTGCCAGTAGTATAGATCAGCGGCGGTATAGCAATCAGCCCCAGCATTTT
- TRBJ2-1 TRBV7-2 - CASSNRDFNNEQFF TGTGCCAGCAGCAACCGGGACTTCAACAATGAGCAGTTCTTC
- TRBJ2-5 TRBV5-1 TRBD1 CASSPGTGPQETQYF TGCGCCAGCAGCCCCGGGACAGGACCACAAGAGACCCAGTACTTC
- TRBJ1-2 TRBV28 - CASTFVGVYGYTF TGTGCCAGCACCTTCGTGGGCGTCTATGGCTACACCTTC
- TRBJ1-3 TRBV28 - CASSLGGGGGNTIYF TGTGCCAGCAGTTTGGGAGGGGGTGGTGGAAACACCATATATTTT
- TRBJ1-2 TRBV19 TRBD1 CASRSPGTAPGGYTF TGTGCCAGTAGATCTCCCGGGACAGCCCCTGGTGGCTACACCTTC
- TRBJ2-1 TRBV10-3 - CAITGDRGSSYNEQFF TGTGCCATCACTGGGGATAGGGGCAGCTCCTACAATGAGCAGTTCTTC
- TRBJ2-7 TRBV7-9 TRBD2 CASSSGLAGDEQYF TGTGCCAGCAGCTCCGGACTAGCGGGAGACGAGCAGTACTTC
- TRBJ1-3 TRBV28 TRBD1 CASNPDRANGNTIYF TGTGCCAGCAACCCGGACAGGGCTAATGGAAACACCATATATTTT
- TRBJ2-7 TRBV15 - CATSRESAGPYEQYF TGTGCCACCAGCAGAGAGTCGGCTGGGCCCTACGAGCAGTACTTC
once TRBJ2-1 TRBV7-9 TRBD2 CASSFYKRESYNEQFF TGTGCCAGCAGCTTCTATAAGCGGGAATCCTACAATGAGCAGTTCTTC
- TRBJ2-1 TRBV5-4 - CASPSPTSSYNEQFF TGTGCCAGCCCCAGCCCGACTAGCTCCTACAATGAGCAGTTCTTC
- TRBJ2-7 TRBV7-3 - CASSLSSGSYEQYF TGTGCCAGCAGCTTAAGTAGCGGATCATACGAGCAGTACTTC
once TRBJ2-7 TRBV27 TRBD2 CASHPGLAGDEQYF TGTGCCAGCCACCCGGGACTAGCGGGAGATGAGCAGTACTTC
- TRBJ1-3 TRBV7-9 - CASSPPADKGYTIYF TGTGCCAGCAGCCCCCCCGCGGACAAGGGGTACACCATATATTTT
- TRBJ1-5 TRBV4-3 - CASSQEGVDQPQHF TGCGCCAGCAGCCAAGAGGGCGTAGATCAGCCCCAGCATTTT
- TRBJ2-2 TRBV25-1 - CASSESGVIRNTGELFF TGTGCCAGCAGTGAATCGGGGGTAATTCGGAACACCGGGGAGCTGTTTTTT
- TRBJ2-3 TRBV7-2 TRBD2 CASSSGGGPNTDTQYF TGTGCCAGCAGCTCCGGGGGGGGTCCCAACACAGATACGCAGTATTTT
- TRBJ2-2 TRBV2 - CASSETGYTGELFF TGTGCCAGCAGTGAAACGGGGTACACCGGGGAGCTGTTTTTT
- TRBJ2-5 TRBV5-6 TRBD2 CASSLGGAGVQETQYF TGTGCCAGCAGCTTGGGGGGAGCGGGAGTCCAAGAGACCCAGTACTTC
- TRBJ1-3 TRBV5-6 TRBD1 CASSFMTGAGNTIYF TGTGCCAGCAGCTTCATGACAGGGGCCGGAAACACCATATATTTT
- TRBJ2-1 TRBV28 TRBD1 CASSQEDRGPRDEQFF TGTGCCAGCAGTCAAGAGGACAGGGGGCCTAGGGATGAGCAGTTCTTC
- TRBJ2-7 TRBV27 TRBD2 CASRVAGGSEQYF TGTGCCAGCAGAGTTGCGGGAGGGTCCGAGCAGTACTTC